This note documents a single T cell receptor beta chain sequence. The length of the CDR3 is 15 residues. V lost 4 bases, J lost 7 bases, and 8 bases stayed unmatched. Looked up from germline, CDR1 is LGHDT and CDR2 is YNNKEL (reference sequence). TCRdb's copy holds only in-frame clones and misses some; the assay was immunoSEQ multiplex PCR. The table has just over 300,000 clones, over 75% seen once. The data originate from a study of blood T cell repertoires in COVID-19. Study details: Sites across the United States, Italy and Spain contributed samples from acute and convalescent COVID-19. T cells, B-cell-depleted T cells, or PBMCs supplied cDNA or gDNA.

Cohorts were determined from participant-reported clinical history. Symptom resolution, clearance, or two negative PCRs marked the recovered donors of Cohort 3. The rearrangement links TRBV3-1 (or the pseudogene TRBV3-2) to TRBJ2-5; 11 nucleotides agree with TRBD1. Input material: PBMCs or T cells enriched from blood (not recorded which). This clonotype was obtained from a woman aged 40 to 50 who had recovered from COVID-19. The CDR3 region is CASSPGTGGAGTQYF. CDR3 DNA: TGTGCCAGCAGCCCCGGGACAGGGGGGGCCGGGACCCAGTACTTC.